This entry concerns a single T cell receptor beta chain. Its recognized antigen is unknown. No quality values exist for individual bases; no much larger clone is one base distant. This specimen comes from a study of Ad26.COV2.S vaccination and SARS-CoV-2 variants (dated by TCRdb to about 2021). About the study as a whole: Vaccine-arm donors came from COV1001, a multicentre, randomized, double-blind, placebo-controlled phase I-IIa trial of Ad26.COV2.S in healthy adults. Ad26.COV2.S was administered intramuscularly at a dose of 5x10^10 or 1x10^11 viral particles, either as one shot or as two shots given 56 days apart. TCRbeta repertoire sequencing served as the tool for gauging how specific and how broad the SARS-CoV-2-reactive T cell receptors were following Ad26.COV2.S vaccination. A total of roughly 30 samples were included in the TCR-sequenced set, comprising around 19 Ad26.COV2.S vaccine recipients, 5 placebo recipients and 8 SARS-CoV-2 convalescent individuals. Trial participants were randomized into five groups of five: low-dose or high-dose Ad26.COV2.S given once or twice, or placebo on both occasions. Blinding of investigators to trial group allocation was maintained during experiments and outcome assessment. Paper-wide results and their limitations: The authors noted that total T cell responses may have been underestimated by the TCR breadth and depth analyses. Comparable non-spike TCR breadth was observed between vaccine and placebo recipients, consistent with only spike being contained in the vaccine. Substantial breadth of spike-specific CD8+ and CD4+ T cell responses was reported after vaccination. The study was not powered to compare responses between vaccine doses or regimens. Spike-specific TCR breadth was higher in Ad26.COV2.S recipients than in placebo recipients (P = 0.0014).

This sample's treatment or condition label indicates: 19 received Ad26.COV2.S at low or high dose, single or two shots; about 5 received placebo; per-sample allocation not given. For vaccine and placebo recipients, repertoires were sequenced using samples collected on day 63 after the first injection. Cohort 1b enrolled 20 to 30 adults aged 18-55 years at a single site in Boston, USA, between 29 July and 7 August 2020. Ad26.COV2.S was a replication-incompetent adenovirus type 26 vector expressing a prefusion-stabilized SARS-CoV-2 spike protein from the original Wuhan strain. The CDR3, from cysteine to phenylalanine, totals 17 residues. Only CDR3 DNA remains: 51 bases, in frame from the first base. From the germline V gene, CDR1 is MDHEN and CDR2 is SYDVKM. A distance of 20 bases separates the germline ends of V and J, which lose 2 bases and 4 bases respectively. TCRbeta CDR3 regions were sequenced with the immunoSEQ Assay. After extraction, genomic DNA underwent amplification by bias-controlled multiplex PCR, followed by high-throughput sequencing. The paper's data handling went like this. Collapsing and filtering of sequences were performed to quantify the absolute abundance of each unique TCRbeta CDR3 region. Usable DNA was measured by amplifying reference genes present in all nucleated cells, and TCRbeta template counts were normalized to that usable DNA to estimate T cell fraction. Repertoire TCRs were annotated as SARS-CoV-2-specific by exact matching of V gene, CDR3 amino acid sequence and J gene to a known reactive TCR set. The reference SARS-CoV-2 TCR set was obtained from MIRA and was filtered for enrichment in COVID-19-positive ImmuneCODE repertoires, whereby public or cross-reactive TCRs were removed. Based on the MIRA antigens, annotated TCRs were further analysed at the level of specific ORF or position within ORF. Breadth was defined as the number of annotated unique rearrangements divided by the total number of unique productive rearrangements, and depth was defined as the summed frequency of the annotated unique rearrangements. TCR breadth was compared between groups using two-sided Wilcoxon rank-sum tests. TCRdb mirrors the immuneACCESS table, restricted to in-frame sequences. Some clones are absent from its copies; in checked studies, under half trace to an unresolved V gene, and the reason for the others is unknown. The DNA was the basis for D and trimming; V, J and clone size are from that table. The sample table holds approximately 340,000 clones, of which 70% to 90% were seen once. The ten largest clones represent approximately 3.5% of the sample.

The material was peripheral blood, obtained in a trial of Ad26.COV2.S vaccine versus placebo. This TCR was recovered from a person aged 18-65 years who received the Ad26.COV2.S COVID-19 vaccine or a placebo. The V gene is TRBV28 and the J gene is TRBJ2-5, and the D gene may be TRBD1, 6 bases matching. CDR3 sequence: CASSLSPDRRIVETQYF. The DNA reads as follows: TGTGCCAGCAGTTTAAGTCCCGACAGGCGTATCGTAGAGACCCAGTACTTC. Beyond the CDR3, the reference TRBV28 and TRBJ2-5 genes provide the residues; the full variable domain reads: DVKVTQSSRYLVKRTGEKVFLECVQDMDHENMFWYRQDPGLGLRLIYFSYDVKMKEKGDIPEGYSVSREKKERFSLILESASTNQTSMYLCASSLSPDRRIVETQYFGPGTRLLVL.